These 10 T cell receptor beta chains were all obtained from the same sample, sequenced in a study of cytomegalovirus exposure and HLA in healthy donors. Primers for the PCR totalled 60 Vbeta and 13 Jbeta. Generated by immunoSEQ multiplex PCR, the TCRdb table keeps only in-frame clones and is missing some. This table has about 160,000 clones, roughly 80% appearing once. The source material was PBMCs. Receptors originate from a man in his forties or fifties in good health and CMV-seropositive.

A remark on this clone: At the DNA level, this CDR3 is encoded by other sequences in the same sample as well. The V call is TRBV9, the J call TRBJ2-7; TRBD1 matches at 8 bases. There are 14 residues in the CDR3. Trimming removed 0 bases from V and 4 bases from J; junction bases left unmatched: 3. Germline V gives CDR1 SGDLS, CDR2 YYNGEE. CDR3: CASSVGQGTYEQYF. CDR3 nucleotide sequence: TGTGCCAGCAGCGTAGGACAGGGGACTTACGAGCAGTACTTC.

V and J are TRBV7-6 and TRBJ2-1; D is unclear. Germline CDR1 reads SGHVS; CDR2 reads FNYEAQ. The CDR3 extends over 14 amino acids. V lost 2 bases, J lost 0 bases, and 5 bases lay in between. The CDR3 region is CASSLYSSYNEQFF. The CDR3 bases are TGTGCCAGCAGCTTATACAGCTCCTACAATGAGCAGTTCTTC.

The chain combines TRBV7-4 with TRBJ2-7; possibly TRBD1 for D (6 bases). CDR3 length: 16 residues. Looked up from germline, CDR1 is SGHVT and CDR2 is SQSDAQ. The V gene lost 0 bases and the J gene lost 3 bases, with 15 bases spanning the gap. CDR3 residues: CASSLASGATCYEQYF. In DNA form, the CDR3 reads TGTGCCAGCAGCTTAGCCTCAGGGGCCACTTGCTACGAGCAGTACTTC. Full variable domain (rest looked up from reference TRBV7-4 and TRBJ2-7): GAGVSQSPRYKVAKRGRDVALRCDSISGHVTLYWYRQTLGQGSEVLTYSQSDAQRDKSGRPSGRFSAERPERSVSTLKIQRTEQGDSAVYLCASSLASGATCYEQYFGPGTRLTVT.

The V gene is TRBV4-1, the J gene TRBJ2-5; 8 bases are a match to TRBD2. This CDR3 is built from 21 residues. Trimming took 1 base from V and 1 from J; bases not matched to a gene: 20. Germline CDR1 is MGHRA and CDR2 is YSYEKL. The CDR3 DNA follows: TGCGCCAGCAGCCAAGGGATCCCCGGGGGGGCTTCCCGTCGCCTCCAAGAGACCCAGTACTTC. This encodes CASSQGIPGGASRRLQETQYF.

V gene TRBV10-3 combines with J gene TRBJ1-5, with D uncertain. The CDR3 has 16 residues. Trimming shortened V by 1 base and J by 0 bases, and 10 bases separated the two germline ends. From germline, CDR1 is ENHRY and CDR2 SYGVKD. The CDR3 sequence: CAISEYPLHSNQPQHF. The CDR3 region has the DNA TGTGCCATCAGTGAGTATCCACTCCATAGCAATCAGCCCCAGCATTTT.

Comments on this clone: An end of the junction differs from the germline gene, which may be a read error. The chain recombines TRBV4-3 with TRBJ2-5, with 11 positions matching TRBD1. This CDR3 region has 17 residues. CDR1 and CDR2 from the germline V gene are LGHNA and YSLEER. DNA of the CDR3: TGCGCCAGAAGCCAAGATGGAGGGACAGGGGGGTGGGAGACCCAGTACTTC. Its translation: CARSQDGGTGGWETQYF.

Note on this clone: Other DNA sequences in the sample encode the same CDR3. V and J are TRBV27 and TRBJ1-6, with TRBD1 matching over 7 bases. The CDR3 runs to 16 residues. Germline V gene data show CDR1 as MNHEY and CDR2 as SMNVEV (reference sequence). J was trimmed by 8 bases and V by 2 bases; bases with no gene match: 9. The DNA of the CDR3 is TGTGCCAGCAGTTTAAACCCGGGACAGAGTTATTCACCCCTCCACTTT. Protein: CASSLNPGQSYSPLHF.

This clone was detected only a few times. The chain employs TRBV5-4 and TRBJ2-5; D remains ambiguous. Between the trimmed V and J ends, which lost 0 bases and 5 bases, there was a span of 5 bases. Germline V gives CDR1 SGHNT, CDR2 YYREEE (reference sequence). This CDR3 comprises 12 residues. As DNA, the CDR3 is TGTGCCAGCAGCTTGGACGCGGAGACCCAGTACTTC. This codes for CASSLDAETQYF.

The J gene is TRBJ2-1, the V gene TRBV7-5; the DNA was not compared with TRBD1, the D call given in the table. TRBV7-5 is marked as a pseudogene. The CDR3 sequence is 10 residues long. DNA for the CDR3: TGTGCCAGAAGCACAGATGAGCAGTTCTTC. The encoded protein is CARSTDEQFF.

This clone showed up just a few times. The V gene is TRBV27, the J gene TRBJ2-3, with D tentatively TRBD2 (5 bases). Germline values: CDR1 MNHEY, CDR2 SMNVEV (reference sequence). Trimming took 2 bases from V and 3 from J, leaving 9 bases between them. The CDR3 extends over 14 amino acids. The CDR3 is CASSLVRGTDTQYF. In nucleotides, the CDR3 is TGTGCCAGCAGTTTAGTCCGAGGGACAGATACGCAGTATTTT.